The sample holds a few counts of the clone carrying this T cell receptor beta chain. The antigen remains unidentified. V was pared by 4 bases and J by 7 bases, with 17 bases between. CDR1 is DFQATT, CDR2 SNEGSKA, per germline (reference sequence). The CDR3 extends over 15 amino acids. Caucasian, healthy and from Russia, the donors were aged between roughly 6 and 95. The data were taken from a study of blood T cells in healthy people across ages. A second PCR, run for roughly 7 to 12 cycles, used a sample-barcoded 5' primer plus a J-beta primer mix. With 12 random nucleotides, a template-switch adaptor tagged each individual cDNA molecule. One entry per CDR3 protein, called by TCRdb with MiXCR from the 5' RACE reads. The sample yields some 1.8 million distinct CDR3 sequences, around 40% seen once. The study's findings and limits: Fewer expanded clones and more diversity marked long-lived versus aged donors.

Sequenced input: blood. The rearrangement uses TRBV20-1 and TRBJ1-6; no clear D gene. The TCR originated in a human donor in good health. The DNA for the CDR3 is TGCAGTGCTATCGAGGGCGCAAATCTCAATTCACCCCTCCACTTT. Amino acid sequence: CSAIEGANLNSPLHF.